This T cell receptor beta chain emerged from a study of technical replicates of blood from several donors. Germline V gene data show CDR1 as MRHNA and CDR2 as SNTAGT. The CDR3 totals 15 residues. The V end lost 0 bases, the J end lost 2 bases, and 10 bases lay between the germline ends. TCRdb's copy holds only in-frame clones and misses some; the assay was immunoSEQ multiplex PCR. The sample yields under 110,000 clones, 96% seen once. The sequenced sample was T cells isolated from PBMCs. This TCR was recovered from a human donor in good health. The chain joins TRBV6-4 to TRBJ2-5; D may be TRBD2 (6 bases). CDR3 loop: CASSDSPSGQETQYF. CDR3 DNA sequence: TGTGCCAGCAGTGACTCTCCCAGCGGGCAAGAGACCCAGTACTTC.